What follows are 22 T cell receptor beta chains derived from one specimen sequenced in a study of blood T cell repertoires in COVID-19. Sequenced by immunoSEQ multiplex PCR; TCRdb stores in-frame clones only, minus some. Altogether about 200,000 clones are present, about nine tenths being singletons, with the ten largest covering 0.6% to 0.9%. The sample consisted of peripheral blood. The receptor source for this set is a woman aged 70-85 years with acute or convalescent COVID-19.

The chain links TRBV28 to TRBJ1-5; D might be TRBD1 (6 bases). This CDR3 region has 12 residues. Germline CDR1 is MDHEN and CDR2 is SYDVKM. Trimming shortened V by 7 bases and J by 9 bases, and 13 bases separated the two germline ends. In nucleotides, the CDR3 is TGTGCCAGCAAGTCAGGGGTTCTGCCCCAGCATTTT. Amino acid sequence: CASKSGVLPQHF.

This chain connects TRBV5-4 to TRBJ2-7; 8 bases align to TRBD1. Germline V gives CDR1 SGHNT, CDR2 YYREEE (reference sequence). This CDR3 is built from 16 residues. V was pared by 0 bases and J by 2 bases, with 7 bases of the junction left unmatched. The CDR3 DNA follows: TGTGCCAGCAGCTTGGGGGGCGGACAGGGCACCTACGAGCAGTACTTC. Amino acids: CASSLGGGQGTYEQYF.

A few counts support this clone. The rearrangement joins TRBV6-6 to TRBJ1-6; 10 bases agree with TRBD1. Trimming at V came to 2 bases and at J to 7 bases, leaving 5 bases not matched to a gene. Germline values: CDR1 MNHNY, CDR2 SVGAGI (reference sequence). The CDR3 has 16 amino acids. CDR3 loop: CASSYEAGQGNSPLHF. The CDR3 DNA reads as TGTGCCAGCAGTTACGAGGCGGGACAGGGGAATTCACCCCTCCACTTT.

The chain combines TRBV9 with TRBJ2-3; TRBD2 matches at 8 bases. Trimming at V came to 0 bases and at J to 3 bases, leaving 6 bases not matched to a gene. This CDR3 has 16 amino acids. Per germline, CDR1 SGDLS and CDR2 YYNGEE. CDR3 loop: CASSVEAGAITDTQYF. As DNA, the CDR3 is TGTGCCAGCAGCGTAGAAGCGGGGGCGATTACAGATACGCAGTATTTT.

The V call is TRBV7-2, the J call TRBJ1-2; D may be TRBD1 (6 bases). This CDR3 is built from 13 residues. Trimming left V 5 bases short and J 8 bases short, with 15 bases between. CDR1 SGHTA and CDR2 FQGNSA come from the germline V gene. The CDR3 loop is CASSLRGQWGYTF. The CDR3 DNA follows: TGTGCCAGCAGCCTCCGTGGACAGTGGGGCTACACCTTC.

This clone was picked up one time. The genes are TRBV5-6 and TRBJ1-4, with D possibly TRBD1 on 6 matching bases. V gave up 4 bases and J gave up 1 base, with 11 bases separating them. Germline CDR1 and CDR2: SGHDT and YYEEEE. The CDR3 length is 15 residues. CDR3 region: CASSHRVVTNEKLFF. CDR3 bases: TGTGCCAGCAGCCACAGGGTAGTAACTAATGAAAAACTGTTTTTT.

The chain has TRBV11-1 and TRBJ2-1; a possible D gene is TRBD1 (6 bases). Germline V gene sequence: CDR1 SGHAT, CDR2 FQDESV (reference sequence). V was shortened by 10 bases and J by 12 bases, with 25 bases between the two germline ends. CDR3 length: 14 residues. The CDR3 protein is CATNSGTNSVGQFF. The CDR3 coding sequence is TGTGCCACTAATTCCGGGACAAACTCAGTGGGGCAGTTCTTC.

The chain links TRBV9 to TRBJ1-1; possible D gene TRBD1, 5 bases. V lost 4 bases, J lost 4 bases, and 11 bases lay in between. Looked up from germline, CDR1 is SGDLS and CDR2 is YYNGEE. CDR3 length: 13 amino acids. The CDR3 DNA reads TGTGCCAGCAGCTTAGGTAGGGGCACTGAAGCTTTCTTT. It is translated as CASSLGRGTEAFF.

The rearrangement joins TRBV18 to TRBJ2-7, with 10 bases fitting TRBD2. The length of the CDR3 is 16 residues. V shed 3 bases and J 3 bases; nucleotides not matched to a gene: 8. Per the germline V gene, CDR1 is KGHSH and CDR2 is LQKENI. CDR3 DNA sequence: TGTGCCAGCTCACCGGGATCTAGCGGGAGCCGCTACGAGCAGTACTTC. Amino acids: CASSPGSSGSRYEQYF. Together with reference TRBV18 and TRBJ2-7, the CDR3 gives the full variable domain: NAGVMQNPRHLVRRRGQEARLRCSPMKGHSHVYWYRQLPEEGLKFMVYLQKENIIDESGMPKERFSAEFPKEGPSILRIQQVVRGDSAAYFCASSPGSSGSRYEQYFGPGTRLTVT.

The chain links TRBV5-6 to TRBJ1-1; D ambiguous. Trimming pared 3 bases from V and 5 bases from J, leaving 5 bases between. This CDR3 has 11 amino acids. Germline V lookup: CDR1 SGHDT, CDR2 YYEEEE. CDR3 sequence reads: CASSSATEAFF. The CDR3 nucleotides read TGTGCCAGCAGCTCCGCGACTGAAGCTTTCTTT.

As concerns this clone: In the same sample, other DNA sequences code for this CDR3. The gene calls are TRBV5-1 and TRBJ1-6; D not certain. This CDR3 comprises 16 residues. Deletions cut 0 bases from V and 0 bases from J, with 7 bases between. Germline-derived CDR1 and CDR2 are SGHRS and YFSETQ. For the CDR3, the DNA is TGCGCCAGCAGCTTGGCGGGAAGCTCCTATAATTCACCCCTCCACTTT. Its protein is CASSLAGSSYNSPLHF. Together with reference TRBV5-1 and TRBJ1-6, the CDR3 gives the full variable domain: KAGVTQTPRYLIKTRGQQVTLSCSPISGHRSVSWYQQTPGQGLQFLFEYFSETQRNKGNFPGRFSGRQFSNSRSEMNVSTLELGDSALYLCASSLAGSSYNSPLHFGNGTRLTVT.

The J gene is TRBJ2-1, the V gene TRBV25-1; 7 bases fit TRBD1. Trimming cost V 8 bases and J 1 base; bases outside gene matches: 5. Germline V CDR1 and CDR2: MGHDK, SYGVNS. The CDR3 consists of 14 residues. The CDR3 DNA reads as TGTGCCAGCCGGGACAGTAGTTCCTACAATGAGCAGTTCTTC. This encodes CASRDSSSYNEQFF.

This chain links TRBV18 with TRBJ1-5, with a weak D call TRBD1 (5 bases). This CDR3 comprises 16 residues. From germline, CDR1 is KGHSH and CDR2 LQKENI. Trimming shortened V by 2 bases and J by 7 bases, and 18 bases separated the two germline ends. CDR3 amino acids: CASSPFSGGARQPQHF. The DNA of the CDR3 is TGTGCCAGCTCACCATTCAGCGGAGGGGCTAGGCAGCCCCAGCATTTT.

Of note for this clone: The same CDR3 can be traced to other DNA sequences in this sample. This rearrangement joins TRBV12-3 or TRBV12-4 to TRBJ2-3, with D hard to call. There are 11 residues in the CDR3. Trimming took off 2 bases at V and 6 bases at J, with 3 bases between the two ends. The DNA for the CDR3 is TGTGCCAGCAGTTTACGTGATACGCAGTATTTT. This translates into CASSLRDTQYF.

CDR3 in DNA: TGTGCCAGCAGCCTAACTAGCGGGGGGGTCTACAATGAGCAGTTCTTC. This translates into CASSLTSGGVYNEQFF. The V gene is TRBV9, the J gene TRBJ2-1, with 13 bases that match TRBD2. CDR1 and CDR2 (germline): SGDLS, YYNGEE. CDR3 length: 16 amino acids. V was pared by 4 bases and J by 3 bases, with 4 bases of the junction left unmatched.

Of note for this clone: Other DNA sequences in the sample encode the same CDR3. The V call is TRBV7-2, the J call TRBJ1-2; 9 bases fit TRBD1. Germline CDR1 is SGHTA and CDR2 is FQGNSA. The CDR3 covers 15 residues. Trimming at V came to 3 bases and at J to 5 bases, leaving 7 bases not matched to a gene. The chain's CDR3 is CASSFGQGPGYGYTF. The DNA of the CDR3 is TGTGCCAGCAGCTTCGGACAGGGGCCCGGGTATGGCTACACCTTC.

The chain carries TRBV4-2 and TRBJ2-5; 9 bases map to TRBD1. There are 16 residues in the CDR3. V lost 6 bases to trimming and J lost 5 bases; unmatched junction nucleotides: 13. Germline CDR1 LGHNA, CDR2 YNFKEQ. The CDR3 protein is CASRSLMTGGGETQYF. In DNA, the CDR3 is TGTGCCAGCAGAAGCCTGATGACAGGGGGTGGGGAGACCCAGTACTTC.

Written as DNA, the CDR3 is TGTGCCAGCAGTTATAGACTCGAGGGCTACGAGCAGTACTTC. Translating gives CASSYRLEGYEQYF. The V gene is TRBV6-5, the J gene TRBJ2-7; tentative D call: TRBD2 (5 bases). There are 14 residues in the CDR3. Germline-derived CDR1 and CDR2 are MNHEY and SVGAGI. Deletions cut 3 bases from V and 3 bases from J, with 12 bases between.

This rearrangement joins TRBV13 to TRBJ2-7; D uncertain. CDR1 is PRHDT and CDR2 is FYEKMQ in the germline V gene (reference sequence). This CDR3 has 13 amino acids. V was shortened by 4 bases and J by 2 bases, with 9 bases between the two germline ends. The CDR3 loop reads CASSSEKTYEQYF. CDR3 DNA sequence: TGTGCCAGCAGCTCGGAGAAGACCTACGAGCAGTACTTC.

CDR3 DNA: TGTGCCACCAGGACAGGGCCAGGCAATGAGCAGTTCTTC. Its protein is CATRTGPGNEQFF. J is TRBJ2-1 and V is TRBV10-3; 8 bases agree with TRBD1. The CDR3 spans 13 residues. The germline V gene encodes CDR1 ENHRY and CDR2 SYGVKD. V was pared by 10 bases and J by 6 bases, with 8 bases of the junction left unmatched.

This sequence joins TRBV9 and TRBJ2-5, with 11 bases fitting TRBD2. Trimming took 0 bases from V and 4 from J; bases not matched to a gene: 8. This CDR3 is built from 17 residues. Per germline, CDR1 SGDLS and CDR2 YYNGEE. The CDR3 DNA is TGTGCCAGCAGCGTAGGTAGCGGGGGGGCTGTGCGAGAGACCCAGTACTTC. Encoded protein: CASSVGSGGAVRETQYF.

CDR3 amino acids: CASSLGTSGSQYF. The CDR3, as DNA: TGTGCCAGCAGCCTCGGGACTAGCGGGAGCCAGTACTTC. This chain joins TRBV7-2 and TRBJ2-7; 14 nucleotides match TRBD2. The germline V gene has CDR1 SGHTA and CDR2 FQGNSA. There are 13 residues in the CDR3. Losses at the gene ends were 5 bases for V and 10 bases for J; bases not matched to a gene: 4.